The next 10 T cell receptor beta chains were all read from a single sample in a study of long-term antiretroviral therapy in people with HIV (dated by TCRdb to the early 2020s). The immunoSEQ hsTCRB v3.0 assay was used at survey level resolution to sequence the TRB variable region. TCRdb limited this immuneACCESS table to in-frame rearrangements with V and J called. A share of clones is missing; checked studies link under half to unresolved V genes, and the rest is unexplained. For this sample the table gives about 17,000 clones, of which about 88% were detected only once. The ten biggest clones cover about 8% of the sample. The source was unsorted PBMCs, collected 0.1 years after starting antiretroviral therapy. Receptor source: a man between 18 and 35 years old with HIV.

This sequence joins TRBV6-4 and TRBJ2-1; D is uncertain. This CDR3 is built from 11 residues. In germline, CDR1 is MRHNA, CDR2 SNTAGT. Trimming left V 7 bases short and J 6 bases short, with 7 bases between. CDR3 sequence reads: CASNWLNEQFF. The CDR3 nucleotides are TGTGCCAGCAATTGGCTCAATGAGCAGTTCTTC.

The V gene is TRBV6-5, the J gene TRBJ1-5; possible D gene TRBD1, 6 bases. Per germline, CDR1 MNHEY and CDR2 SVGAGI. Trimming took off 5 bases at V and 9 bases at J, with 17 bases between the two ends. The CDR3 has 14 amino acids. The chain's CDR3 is CASSLGTRDRPQHF. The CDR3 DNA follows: TGTGCCAGCAGTCTCGGGACACGAGATCGGCCCCAGCATTTT.

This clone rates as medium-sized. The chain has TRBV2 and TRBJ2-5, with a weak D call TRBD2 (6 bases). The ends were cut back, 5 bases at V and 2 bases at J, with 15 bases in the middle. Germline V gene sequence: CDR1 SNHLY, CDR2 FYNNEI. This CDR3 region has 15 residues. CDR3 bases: TGTGCCAGCAGTAACGGGGGAGGAGGGCAAGAGACCCAGTACTTC. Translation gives CASSNGGGGQETQYF.

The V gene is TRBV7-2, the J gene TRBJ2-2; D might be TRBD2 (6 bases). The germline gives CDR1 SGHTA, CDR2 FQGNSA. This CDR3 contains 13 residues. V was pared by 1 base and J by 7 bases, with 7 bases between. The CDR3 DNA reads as TGTGCCAGCAGCTTAGGGGGGGACGGGGAGCTGTTTTTT. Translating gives CASSLGGDGELFF.

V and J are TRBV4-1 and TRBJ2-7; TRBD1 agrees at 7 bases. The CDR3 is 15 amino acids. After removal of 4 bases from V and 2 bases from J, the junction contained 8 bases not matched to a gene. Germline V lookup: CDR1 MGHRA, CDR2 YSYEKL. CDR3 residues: CASSLMPGQTYEQYF. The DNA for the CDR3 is TGCGCCAGCAGCCTTATGCCGGGACAGACCTACGAGCAGTACTTC.

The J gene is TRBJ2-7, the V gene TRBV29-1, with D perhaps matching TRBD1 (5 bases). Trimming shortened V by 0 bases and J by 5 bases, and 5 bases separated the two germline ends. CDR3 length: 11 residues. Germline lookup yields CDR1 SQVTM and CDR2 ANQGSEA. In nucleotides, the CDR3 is TGCAGCGTTGAAGACAGGGACGAGCAGTACTTC. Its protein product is CSVEDRDEQYF.

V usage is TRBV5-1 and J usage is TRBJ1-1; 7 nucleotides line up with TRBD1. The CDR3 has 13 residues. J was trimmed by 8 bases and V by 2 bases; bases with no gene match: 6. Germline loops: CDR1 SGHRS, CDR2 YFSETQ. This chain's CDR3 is CASSLGTVSEAFF. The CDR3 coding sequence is TGCGCCAGCAGCTTAGGGACAGTCTCGGAAGCTTTCTTT. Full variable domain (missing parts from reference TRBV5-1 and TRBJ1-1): KAGVTQTPRYLIKTRGQQVTLSCSPISGHRSVSWYQQTPGQGLQFLFEYFSETQRNKGNFPGRFSGRQFSNSRSEMNVSTLELGDSALYLCASSLGTVSEAFFGQGTRLTVV.

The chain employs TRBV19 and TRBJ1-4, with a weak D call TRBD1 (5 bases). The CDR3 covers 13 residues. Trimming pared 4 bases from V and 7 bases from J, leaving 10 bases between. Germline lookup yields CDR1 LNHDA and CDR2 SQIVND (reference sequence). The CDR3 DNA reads TGTGCCAGTAGTACCCCGCAGGGTGAAAAACTGTTTTTT. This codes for CASSTPQGEKLFF.

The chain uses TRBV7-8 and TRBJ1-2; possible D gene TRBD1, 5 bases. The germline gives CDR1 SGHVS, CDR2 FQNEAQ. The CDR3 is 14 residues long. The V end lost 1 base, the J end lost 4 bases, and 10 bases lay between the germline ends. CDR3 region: CASSLGGTVYGYTF. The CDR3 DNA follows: TGTGCCAGCAGCTTAGGGGGGACTGTCTATGGCTACACCTTC.

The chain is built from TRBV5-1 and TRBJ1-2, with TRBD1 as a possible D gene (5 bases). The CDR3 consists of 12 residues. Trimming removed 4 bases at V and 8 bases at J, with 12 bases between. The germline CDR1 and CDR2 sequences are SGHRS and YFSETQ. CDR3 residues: CASSVGEGGYTF. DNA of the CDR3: TGCGCCAGCAGCGTAGGGGAAGGCGGCTACACCTTC.